This entry lists 5 T cell receptor beta chains sequenced from one sample in a study of cytomegalovirus exposure and HLA in healthy donors listed by TCRdb under 2017. Receptor libraries were prepared by the immunoSEQ multiplex PCR assay. For the multiplex PCR, a mixture combining 60 forward primers for TCR Vbeta segments and 13 reverse primers for TCR Jbeta segments was used. Sourced from immuneACCESS, this table was stored by TCRdb with only in-frame sequences that have V and J called. A share of the clones is absent; for the studies checked, an unresolved V gene accounts for under half, and the remainder has no known explanation. Counted in this sample were more than 100,000 clones; around three quarters of them appeared once. The ten top clones hold less than 3% of the sample. Sequencing was performed on PBMCs. All receptors derive from a woman in her forties in good health and CMV-seropositive.

This chain joins TRBV7-2 and TRBJ2-5; 11 positions match TRBD2. Germline CDR1 reads SGHTA; CDR2 reads FQGNSA. V was pared by 2 bases and J by 4 bases, with 6 bases of the junction left unmatched. The CDR3 length is 16 residues. DNA of the CDR3: TGTGCCAGCAGCTTAAATGGACTAGCGGGTGGAGAGACCCAGTACTTC. As protein: CASSLNGLAGGETQYF. The full variable domain, its missing parts supplied by reference TRBV7-2 and TRBJ2-5, is GAGVSQSPSNKVTEKGKDVELRCDPISGHTALYWYRQSLGQGLEFLIYFQGNSAPDKSGLPSDRFSAERTGGSVSTLTIQRTQQEDSAVYLCASSLNGLAGGETQYFGPGTRLLVL.

The chain is built from TRBV30 and TRBJ1-3, with D unclear. CDR3 length equals 13 residues. The ends were cut back, 3 bases at V and 0 bases at J, with 6 bases in the middle. The germline CDR1 and CDR2 sequences are GTSNPN and SVGIG (reference sequence). Written as DNA, the CDR3 is TGTGCCTGGAGCCCCGTCTCTGGAAACACCATATATTTT. It codes for CAWSPVSGNTIYF. The full variable domain, completed using reference TRBV30 and TRBJ1-3, is SQTIHQWPATLVQPVGSPLSLECTVEGTSNPNLYWYRQAAGRGLQLLFYSVGIGQISSEVPQNLSASRPQDRQFILSSKKLLLSDSGFYLCAWSPVSGNTIYFGEGSWLTVV.

This rearrangement joins TRBV5-1 to TRBJ2-5; D not resolved. Germline V CDR1 and CDR2: SGHRS, YFSETQ. The CDR3 covers 14 residues. Trimming left V 1 base short and J 3 bases short, with 10 bases between. CDR3 region: CASSLSGPEETQYF. The CDR3 bases are TGCGCCAGCAGCTTGTCTGGCCCAGAAGAGACCCAGTACTTC. The variable domain in full, with the rest retrieved from reference TRBV5-1 and TRBJ2-5, is KAGVTQTPRYLIKTRGQQVTLSCSPISGHRSVSWYQQTPGQGLQFLFEYFSETQRNKGNFPGRFSGRQFSNSRSEMNVSTLELGDSALYLCASSLSGPEETQYFGPGTRLLVL.

This chain uses TRBV9 with TRBJ2-2, with 8 bases lining up with TRBD2. The CDR3 is 17 amino acids. Looked up from germline, CDR1 is SGDLS and CDR2 is YYNGEE. The V segment lost 0 bases and the J segment 4 bases; nucleotides outside the gene matches: 8. The CDR3, as DNA: TGTGCCAGCAGCGTAGCTCGGGGACTAGAAGGCACCGGGGAGCTGTTTTTT. Translated: CASSVARGLEGTGELFF.

This clone was counted a single time. The rearrangement joins TRBV28 to TRBJ2-3; D remains unclear. The CDR3 covers 12 residues. V was pared by 5 bases and J by 4 bases, with 7 bases between. Germline V gives CDR1 MDHEN, CDR2 SYDVKM. The CDR3 nucleotides are TGTGCCAGCAGTCAGGTTTCAGATACGCAGTATTTT. Translated: CASSQVSDTQYF.